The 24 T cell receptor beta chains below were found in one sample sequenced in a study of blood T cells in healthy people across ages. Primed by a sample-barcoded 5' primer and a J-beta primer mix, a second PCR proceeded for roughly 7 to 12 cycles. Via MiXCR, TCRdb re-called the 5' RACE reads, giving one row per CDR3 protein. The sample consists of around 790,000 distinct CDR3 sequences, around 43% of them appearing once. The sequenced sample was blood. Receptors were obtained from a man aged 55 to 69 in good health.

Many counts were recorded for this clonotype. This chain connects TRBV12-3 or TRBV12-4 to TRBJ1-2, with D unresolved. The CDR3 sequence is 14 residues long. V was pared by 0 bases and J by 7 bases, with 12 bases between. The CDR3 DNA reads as TGTGCCAGCAGTTTAGCGGAACAGTCGTTTGGCTACACCTTC. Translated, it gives CASSLAEQSFGYTF.

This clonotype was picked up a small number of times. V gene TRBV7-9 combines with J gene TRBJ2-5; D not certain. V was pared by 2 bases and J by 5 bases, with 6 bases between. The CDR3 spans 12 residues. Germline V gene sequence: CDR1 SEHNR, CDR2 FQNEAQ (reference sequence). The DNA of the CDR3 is TGTGCCAGCAGCTTATCGATGGAGACCCAGTACTTC. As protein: CASSLSMETQYF.

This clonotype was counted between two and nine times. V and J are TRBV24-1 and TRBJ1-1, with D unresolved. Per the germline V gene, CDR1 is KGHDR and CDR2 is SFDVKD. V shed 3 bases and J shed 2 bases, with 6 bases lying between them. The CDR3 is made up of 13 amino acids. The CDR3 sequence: CATSDHHNTEAFF. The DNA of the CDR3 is TGTGCCACCAGTGATCACCATAACACTGAAGCTTTCTTT.

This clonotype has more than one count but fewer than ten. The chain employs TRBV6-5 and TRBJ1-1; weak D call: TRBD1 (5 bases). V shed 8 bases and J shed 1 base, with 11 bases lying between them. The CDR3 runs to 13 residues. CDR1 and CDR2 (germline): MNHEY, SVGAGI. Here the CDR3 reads CASGPGGNTEAFF. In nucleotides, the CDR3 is TGTGCCAGCGGACCCGGGGGGAACACTGAAGCTTTCTTT.

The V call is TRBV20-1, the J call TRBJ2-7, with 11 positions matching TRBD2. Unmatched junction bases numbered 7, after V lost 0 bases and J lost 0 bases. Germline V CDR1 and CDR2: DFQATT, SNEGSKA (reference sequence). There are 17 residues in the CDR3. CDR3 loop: CSARDPGTSGSSYEQYF. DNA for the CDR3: TGCAGTGCTAGAGATCCCGGGACTAGCGGCAGCTCCTACGAGCAGTACTTC.

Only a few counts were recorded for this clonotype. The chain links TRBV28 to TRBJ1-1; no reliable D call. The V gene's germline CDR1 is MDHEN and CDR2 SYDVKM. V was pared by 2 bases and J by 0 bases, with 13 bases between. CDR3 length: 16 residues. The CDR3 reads CASSLPGEPMNTEAFF. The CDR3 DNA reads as TGTGCCAGCAGTTTACCCGGGGAGCCCATGAACACTGAAGCTTTCTTT.

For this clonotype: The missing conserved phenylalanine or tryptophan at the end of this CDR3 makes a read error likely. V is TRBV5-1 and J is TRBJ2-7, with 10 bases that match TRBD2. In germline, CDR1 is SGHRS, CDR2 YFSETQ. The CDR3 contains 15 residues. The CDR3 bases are TGCGCCAGCGGCTTACAAGCGGGGGGGCGCGACGAGCAGTACCTC. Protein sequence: CASGLQAGGRDEQYL.

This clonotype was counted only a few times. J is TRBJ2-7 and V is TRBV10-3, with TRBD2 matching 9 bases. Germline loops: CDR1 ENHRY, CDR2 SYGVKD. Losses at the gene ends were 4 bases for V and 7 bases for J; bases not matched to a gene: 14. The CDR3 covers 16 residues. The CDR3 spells CAISVSPNLAGREQYF. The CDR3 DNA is TGTGCCATCAGTGTATCACCCAACCTAGCGGGGAGAGAGCAGTACTTC.

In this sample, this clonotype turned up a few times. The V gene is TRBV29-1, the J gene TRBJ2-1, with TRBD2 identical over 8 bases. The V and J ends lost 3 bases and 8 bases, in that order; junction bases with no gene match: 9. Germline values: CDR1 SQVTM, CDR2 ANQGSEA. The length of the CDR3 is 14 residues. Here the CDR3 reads CSVDIAGLSDEQFF. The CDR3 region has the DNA TGCAGCGTTGATATAGCGGGGTTGAGCGATGAGCAGTTCTTC.

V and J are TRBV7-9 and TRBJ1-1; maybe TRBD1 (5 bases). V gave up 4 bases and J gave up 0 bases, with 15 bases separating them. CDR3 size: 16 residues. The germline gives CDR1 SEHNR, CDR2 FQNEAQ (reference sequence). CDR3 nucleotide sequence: TGTGCCAGCAGCTCCCCAGACGGAGGGGTGAACACTGAAGCTTTCTTT. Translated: CASSSPDGGVNTEAFF.

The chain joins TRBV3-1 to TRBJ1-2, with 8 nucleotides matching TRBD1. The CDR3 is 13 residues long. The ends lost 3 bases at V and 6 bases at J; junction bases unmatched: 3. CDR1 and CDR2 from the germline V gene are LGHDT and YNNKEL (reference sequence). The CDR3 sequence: CASSHRQGNGYTF. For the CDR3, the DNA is TGTGCCAGCAGCCATCGACAGGGGAATGGCTACACCTTC.

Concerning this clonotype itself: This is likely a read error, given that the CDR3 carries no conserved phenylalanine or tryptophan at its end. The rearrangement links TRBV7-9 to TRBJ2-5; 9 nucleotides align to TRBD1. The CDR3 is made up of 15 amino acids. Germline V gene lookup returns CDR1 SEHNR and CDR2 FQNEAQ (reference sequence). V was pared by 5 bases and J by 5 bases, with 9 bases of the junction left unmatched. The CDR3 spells CASSPPGTGTETQYV. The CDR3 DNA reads TGTGCCAGCAGCCCCCCCGGGACAGGGACTGAGACCCAGTACGTC.

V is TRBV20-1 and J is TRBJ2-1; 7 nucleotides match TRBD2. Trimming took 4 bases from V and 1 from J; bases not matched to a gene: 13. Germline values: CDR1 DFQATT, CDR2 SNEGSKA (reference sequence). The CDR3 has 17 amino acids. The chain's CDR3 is CSATGTNGIKSYNEQFF. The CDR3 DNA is TGCAGTGCTACCGGGACTAACGGAATAAAGTCCTACAATGAGCAGTTCTTC.

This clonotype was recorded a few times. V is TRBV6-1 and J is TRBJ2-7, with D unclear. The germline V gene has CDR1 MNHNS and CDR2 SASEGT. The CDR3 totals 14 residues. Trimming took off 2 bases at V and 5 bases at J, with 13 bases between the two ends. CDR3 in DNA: TGTGCCAGCAGTGAATTGCTCGAACAGCACGAGCAGTACTTC. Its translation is CASSELLEQHEQYF.

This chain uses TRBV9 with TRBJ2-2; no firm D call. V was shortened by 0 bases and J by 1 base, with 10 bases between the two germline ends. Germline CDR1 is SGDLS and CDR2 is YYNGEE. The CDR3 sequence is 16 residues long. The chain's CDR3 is CASSVGFPGNTGELFF. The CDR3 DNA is TGTGCCAGCAGCGTAGGATTTCCCGGGAACACCGGGGAGCTGTTTTTT.

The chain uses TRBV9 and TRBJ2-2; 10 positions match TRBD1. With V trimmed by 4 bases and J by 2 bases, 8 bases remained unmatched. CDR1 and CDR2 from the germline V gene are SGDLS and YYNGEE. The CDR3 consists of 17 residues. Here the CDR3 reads CASSLTTGGLNTGELFF. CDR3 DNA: TGTGCCAGCAGCCTCACGACAGGGGGCCTAAACACCGGGGAGCTGTTTTTT.

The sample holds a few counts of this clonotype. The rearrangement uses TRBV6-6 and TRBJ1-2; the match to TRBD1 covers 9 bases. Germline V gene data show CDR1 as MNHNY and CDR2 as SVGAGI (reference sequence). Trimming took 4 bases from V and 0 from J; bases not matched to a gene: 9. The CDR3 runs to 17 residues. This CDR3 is CASSWGQGADANYGYTF. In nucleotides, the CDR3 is TGTGCCAGCAGTTGGGGACAGGGCGCAGACGCTAACTATGGCTACACCTTC.

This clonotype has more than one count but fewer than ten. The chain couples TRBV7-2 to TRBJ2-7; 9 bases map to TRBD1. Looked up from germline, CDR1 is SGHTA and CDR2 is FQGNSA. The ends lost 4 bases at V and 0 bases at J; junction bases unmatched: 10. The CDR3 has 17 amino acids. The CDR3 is CASSSTGTGRTSYEQYF. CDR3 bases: TGTGCCAGCAGCTCGACCGGGACAGGGAGAACCTCCTACGAGCAGTACTTC. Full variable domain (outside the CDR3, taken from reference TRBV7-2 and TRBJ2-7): GAGVSQSPSNKVTEKGKDVELRCDPISGHTALYWYRQSLGQGLEFLIYFQGNSAPDKSGLPSDRFSAERTGGSVSTLTIQRTQQEDSAVYLCASSSTGTGRTSYEQYFGPGTRLTVT.

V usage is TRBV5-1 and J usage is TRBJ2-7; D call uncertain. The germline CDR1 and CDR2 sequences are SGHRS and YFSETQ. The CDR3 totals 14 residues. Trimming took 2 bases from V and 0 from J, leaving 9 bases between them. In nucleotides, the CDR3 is TGCGCCAGCAGCTTCCTAGGGCCCTCCTACGAGCAGTACTTC. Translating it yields CASSFLGPSYEQYF.

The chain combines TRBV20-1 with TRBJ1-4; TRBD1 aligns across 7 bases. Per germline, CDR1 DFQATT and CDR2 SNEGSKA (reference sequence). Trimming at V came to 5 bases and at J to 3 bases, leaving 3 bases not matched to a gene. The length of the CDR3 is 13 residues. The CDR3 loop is CSAQGQPNEKLFF. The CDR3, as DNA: TGCAGTGCTCAGGGACAGCCTAATGAAAAACTGTTTTTT.

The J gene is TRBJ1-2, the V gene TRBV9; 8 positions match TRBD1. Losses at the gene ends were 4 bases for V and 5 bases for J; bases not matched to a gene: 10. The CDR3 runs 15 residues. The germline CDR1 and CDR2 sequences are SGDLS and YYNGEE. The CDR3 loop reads CASSRGQGLPYGYTF. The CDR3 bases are TGTGCCAGCAGCCGAGGACAGGGCCTCCCTTATGGCTACACCTTC.

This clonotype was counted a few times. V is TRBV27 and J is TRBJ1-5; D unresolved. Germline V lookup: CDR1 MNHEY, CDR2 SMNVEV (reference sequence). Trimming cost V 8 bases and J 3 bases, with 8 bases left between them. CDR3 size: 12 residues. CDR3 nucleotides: TGTGCCAGCGCACCGACCAATCAGCCCCAGCATTTT. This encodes CASAPTNQPQHF.

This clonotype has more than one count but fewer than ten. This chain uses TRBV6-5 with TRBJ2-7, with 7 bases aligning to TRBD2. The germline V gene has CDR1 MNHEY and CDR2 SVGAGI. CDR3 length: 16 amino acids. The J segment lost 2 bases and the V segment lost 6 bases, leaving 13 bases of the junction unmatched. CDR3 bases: TGTGCCAGCAGCCCACCGGGGAGGGTAGGGCCCTACGAGCAGTACTTC. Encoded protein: CASSPPGRVGPYEQYF.

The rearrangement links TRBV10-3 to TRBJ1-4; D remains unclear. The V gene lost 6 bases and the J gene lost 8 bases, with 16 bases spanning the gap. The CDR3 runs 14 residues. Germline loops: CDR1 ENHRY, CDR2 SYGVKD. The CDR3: CAISRVGFEEKLFF. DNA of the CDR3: TGTGCCATCAGCCGAGTGGGGTTTGAAGAAAAACTGTTTTTT.